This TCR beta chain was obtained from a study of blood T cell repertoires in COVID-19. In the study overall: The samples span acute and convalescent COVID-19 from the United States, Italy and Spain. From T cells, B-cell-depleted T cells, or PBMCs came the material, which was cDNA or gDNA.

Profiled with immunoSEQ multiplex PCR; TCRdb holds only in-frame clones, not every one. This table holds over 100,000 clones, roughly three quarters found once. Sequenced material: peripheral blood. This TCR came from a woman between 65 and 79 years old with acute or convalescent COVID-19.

The CDR3, as DNA: TGTGCCAGCAGCGCCCTAGGACAGGGGGGTGGTGGCTACACCTTC. As protein: CASSALGQGGGGYTF. The rearrangement links TRBV5-6 to TRBJ1-2; TRBD1 matches 10 bases. Per germline, CDR1 SGHDT and CDR2 YYEEEE. J lost 7 bases, V lost 4 bases, and 10 bases had no gene match. This CDR3 is built from 15 residues.